This T cell receptor beta chain stems from a study of OX40 agonist ivuxolimab in advanced cancers. Study at large: Patients with hepatocellular carcinoma, melanoma, renal cell or head and neck cancer made up the dose-escalation patients. With a range of roughly 23 to 85, age averaged approximately 64 years, and around 80% were male.

Notes on the study in general: Some nonresponders also had low normalized T-cell clonal expansion. The study found that CD8+ T cells averaged more expanded clones than CD4+.

The germline V gene encodes CDR1 SGHNT and CDR2 YYREEE (reference sequence). The CDR3 has 16 residues. J lost 4 bases, V lost 2 bases, and 7 bases had no gene match. Turning to this clone: The antigen remains undetermined.

Clones were sequenced by immunoSEQ multiplex PCR, and TCRdb holds only the in-frame ones, with some missing. The repertoire consists of about 54,000 clones, with almost 85% occurring once and the leading ten covering about 1.2%. V gene TRBV5-4 combines with J gene TRBJ2-1; 9 bases are a match to TRBD2. The origin of this receptor is an adult with an advanced solid tumor such as melanoma, head and neck, liver or kidney cancer. This specimen consisted of CD4+ or CD8+ T cells sorted from blood, obtained in a trial of the OX40 agonist ivuxolimab. The CDR3 protein is CASSFGTSYIYNEQFF. As DNA, the CDR3 is TGTGCCAGCAGCTTCGGGACTAGCTACATATACAATGAGCAGTTCTTC.